Listed here is a single T cell receptor beta chain. Germline lookup yields CDR1 KGHSH and CDR2 LQKENI. The CDR3 has 20 residues. V lost 1 base and J lost 0; bases outside the gene matches: 14. TCRdb's table, derived via immunoSEQ multiplex PCR, lists solely in-frame clones and lacks some. The sample carries more than 300,000 clones, 80% to 90% recorded once. The record originates from a study of blood T cell repertoires in COVID-19. The wider study: PBMCs, B-cell-depleted T cells, or T cells were the source of the cDNA or gDNA that made up the material.

The specimen sequenced was peripheral blood. The chain is built from TRBV18 and TRBJ2-1; 8 bases are shared with TRBD2. The source of this sequence is a young woman with COVID-19, enrolled during active disease. CDR3 region: CASSPRGSGITPGSYNEQFF. The CDR3 DNA follows: TGTGCCAGCTCACCACGAGGTAGCGGGATAACCCCTGGCTCCTACAATGAGCAGTTCTTC.